The entry below gives a single T cell receptor (beta chain) sequence along with its context. Its cognate antigen is unknown. The data are from a study of monozygotic twins with inflammatory bowel disease. General study findings and limits: The co-twins with IBD showed lower TCRbeta diversity (inverse Simpson) than their healthy siblings.

Germline V lookup: CDR1 SGDLS, CDR2 YYNGEE. The CDR3 sequence is 13 residues long. Eight reactions per sample, run separately, yielded cDNA. TCRdb re-called the 5' RACE reads, yielding one record per CDR3 amino acid sequence without DNA. In all, the sample yields 400,000 to 500,000 distinct CDR3 sequences. The chain employs TRBV9 and TRBJ1-1. The TCR was taken from a human donor with ulcerative colitis or Crohn's disease, or a healthy co-twin of an affected twin (not recorded which). Sequenced: blood. CDR3 protein: CASSVIVKTEAFF.